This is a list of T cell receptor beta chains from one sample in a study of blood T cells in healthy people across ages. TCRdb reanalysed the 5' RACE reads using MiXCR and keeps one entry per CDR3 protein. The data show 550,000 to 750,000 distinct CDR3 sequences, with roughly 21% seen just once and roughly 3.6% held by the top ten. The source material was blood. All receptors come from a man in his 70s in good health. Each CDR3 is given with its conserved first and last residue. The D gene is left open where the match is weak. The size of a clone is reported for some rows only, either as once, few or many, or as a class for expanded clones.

CASSQEASGGSSYNEQFF	TGCGCCAGCAGCCAAGAGGCTAGCGGGGGAAGCTCCTACAATGAGCAGTTCTTC	TRBV4-3	TRBD2	few	TRBJ2-1
CSARDPSGRGSYNEQFF	TGCAGTGCTAGAGATCCTAGCGGGAGGGGGTCCTACAATGAGCAGTTCTTC	TRBV20-1	TRBD2	NA	TRBJ2-1
CASSGLAGSSGEQFF	TGTGCCAGCAGTGGACTAGCGGGATCGAGCGGTGAGCAGTTCTTC	TRBV27	TRBD2	NA	TRBJ2-1
CASRHGRDTEAFF	TGCGCCAGCCGACACGGGAGGGACACTGAAGCTTTCTTT	TRBV10-1	NA	NA	TRBJ1-1
CASSFRPGTGLTQETQYF	TGCGCCAGCAGCTTCCGCCCCGGGACAGGCCTGACTCAAGAGACCCAGTACTTC	TRBV5-1	TRBD1	NA	TRBJ2-5
CASSLRADLETQYF	TGTGCCAGCAGCTTAAGAGCGGATCTAGAGACCCAGTACTTC	TRBV7-9	NA	few	TRBJ2-5
CASSAGGTYGYTF	TGTGCCAGCAGTGCCGGGGGGACCTATGGCTACACCTTC	TRBV12-3/TRBV12-4	NA	many	TRBJ1-2
CASSLSQEYNEQFF	TGTGCCAGCAGCTTGTCACAGGAATACAATGAGCAGTTCTTC	TRBV5-4	NA	NA	TRBJ2-1
CASSYSLRASGSPNIQYF	TGTGCCAGCAGTTACTCGCTTAGGGCTAGCGGGAGCCCAAACATTCAGTACTTC	TRBV6-2/TRBV6-3	TRBD2	NA	TRBJ2-4
CASSPSHSSYEQYF	TGTGCCAGCAGTCCTAGTCACTCCTCCTACGAGCAGTACTTC	TRBV27	NA	few	TRBJ2-7
CAGSPNQVPETQYF	TGTGCCGGCAGTCCCAATCAGGTTCCCGAGACCCAGTACTTC	TRBV28	NA	few	TRBJ2-5
CASSHRTPTTDTQYF	TGTGCCAGCAGCCACAGGACTCCAACCACAGATACGCAGTATTTT	TRBV3-1	NA	NA	TRBJ2-3
CTSSQGIGDDEQFF	TGTACCAGCAGCCAAGGAATCGGAGATGATGAGCAGTTCTTC	TRBV3-1	NA	NA	TRBJ2-1
CGARAPGQGLYEQYF	TGCGGTGCTAGGGCTCCGGGACAGGGACTCTACGAGCAGTACTTC	TRBV20-1	TRBD1	few	TRBJ2-7
CASSFAGGTYNEQFF	TGTGCCAGCAGCTTTGCCGGGGGCACCTACAATGAGCAGTTCTTC	TRBV7-3	NA	NA	TRBJ2-1
CASSEETSEYNEQFF	TGTGCCAGCAGTGAGGAGACTAGCGAGTACAATGAGCAGTTCTTC	TRBV6-4	TRBD2	few	TRBJ2-1
CASSLVLSTGELFF	TGTGCCAGCAGCTTAGTACTATCCACCGGGGAGCTGTTTTTT	TRBV7-6	NA	many	TRBJ2-2
CASSEEAGTQFF	TGTGCCAGCAGTGAGGAGGCGGGAACGCAGTTCTTC	TRBV2	NA	few	TRBJ2-1
CSVLAGGPDEQFF	TGCAGTGTACTAGCGGGAGGGCCTGATGAGCAGTTCTTC	TRBV20-1	TRBD2	NA	TRBJ2-1
CSVEASGTGGYQETQYF	TGCAGCGTTGAAGCTAGTGGAACAGGAGGGTACCAAGAGACCCAGTACTTC	TRBV29-1	NA	many	TRBJ2-5
CSGGSPNTGELFF	TGCAGTGGGGGGAGTCCCAACACCGGGGAGCTGTTTTTT	TRBV20-1	NA	NA	TRBJ2-2
CAISESGTSGGETQYF	TGTGCCATCAGTGAATCCGGGACTAGCGGCGGAGAGACCCAGTACTTC	TRBV10-3	TRBD2	few	TRBJ2-5
CASSNSTFRGEQFF	TGTGCCAGCAGTAACTCGACTTTCCGCGGTGAGCAGTTCTTC	TRBV25-1	NA	NA	TRBJ2-1
CASSPTGVTGELFF	TGTGCCAGCAGCCCCACAGGGGTAACCGGGGAGCTGTTTTTT	TRBV7-2	TRBD1	NA	TRBJ2-2
CASSLQREWNNEQFF	TGTGCCAGCAGTTTACAGCGGGAGTGGAACAATGAGCAGTTCTTC	TRBV28	TRBD2	few	TRBJ2-1
CASNLAGPGNEQFF	TGTGCCAGTAATCTAGCGGGGCCGGGCAATGAGCAGTTCTTC	TRBV19	TRBD2	NA	TRBJ2-1
CASSYFGLAGELDEQFF	TGTGCCAGCAGTTATTTCGGACTAGCGGGAGAATTGGATGAGCAGTTCTTC	TRBV6-2/TRBV6-3	TRBD2	few	TRBJ2-1
CASSIERDRVPVGNEQFF	TGTGCCAGTAGTATAGAGAGGGACAGGGTGCCGGTAGGGAATGAGCAGTTCTTC	TRBV19	TRBD1	NA	TRBJ2-1
CASSTGQGDEKLFF	TGTGCCAGCAGTACGGGACAGGGGGATGAAAAACTGTTTTTT	TRBV12-3/TRBV12-4	TRBD1	NA	TRBJ1-4
CSARASGWQHYEQYF	TGCAGTGCTAGAGCGAGCGGGTGGCAGCACTACGAGCAGTACTTC	TRBV20-1	NA	NA	TRBJ2-7
CASSLGLALGDTQYF	TGCGCCAGCAGCTTGGGACTAGCGCTGGGGGATACGCAGTATTTT	TRBV5-1	TRBD2	few	TRBJ2-3
CASSLPKRAGVLTDTQYF	TGTGCCAGCAGCTTACCGAAAAGAGCGGGAGTTTTGACAGATACGCAGTATTTT	TRBV7-8	TRBD2	many	TRBJ2-3
CASSKGWTRGGETQYF	TGTGCCAGCAGCAAAGGCTGGACACGGGGAGGGGAGACCCAGTACTTC	TRBV21-1	NA	few	TRBJ2-5
CVSNRGPTYEQYF	TGTGTCAGCAACCGGGGACCAACCTACGAGCAGTACTTC	TRBV27	NA	NA	TRBJ2-7
CSARDAAGGIYNEQFF	TGCAGTGCTAGAGATGCGGCGGGGGGGATCTACAATGAGCAGTTCTTC	TRBV20-1	TRBD2	NA	TRBJ2-1
CSVEVGRYNEQFF	TGCAGCGTTGAGGTCGGGAGGTACAATGAGCAGTTCTTC	TRBV29-1	TRBD2	NA	TRBJ2-1
CATSDLMGQSSYEQYF	TGTGCCACCAGTGATTTGATGGGACAAAGCTCCTACGAGCAGTACTTC	TRBV24-1	NA	few	TRBJ2-7
CATGTAGAGANVLTF	TGTGCCACCGGGACAGCCGGAGCTGGGGCCAACGTCCTGACTTTC	TRBV28	TRBD1	NA	TRBJ2-6
CASSRGTPDTQYF	TGTGCCAGCAGCCGGGGCACCCCGGATACGCAGTATTTT	TRBV7-9	NA	few	TRBJ2-3
CASSQVSDRNEQFF	TGTGCCAGCAGCCAAGTATCTGATAGGAATGAGCAGTTCTTC	TRBV3-1	NA	NA	TRBJ2-1
CASSPRLGETQYF	TGTGCCAGCTCACCGAGACTAGGGGAGACCCAGTACTTC	TRBV18	NA	NA	TRBJ2-5
CASSQTPRQGGNTEAFF	TGCGCCAGCAGCCAAACCCCCCGACAGGGAGGGAACACTGAAGCTTTCTTT	TRBV4-1	TRBD1	NA	TRBJ1-1
CASSLAADVYNEQFF	TGTGCCAGCAGCTTGGCGGCGGACGTCTACAATGAGCAGTTCTTC	TRBV5-5	NA	NA	TRBJ2-1
CGSKTYYNEQFF	TGTGGCAGCAAAACGTACTACAATGAGCAGTTCTTC	TRBV6-5	NA	NA	TRBJ2-1
CASSALLAGGVNEQFF	TGTGCCAGCAGTGCGCTACTAGCGGGAGGGGTCAATGAGCAGTTCTTC	TRBV28	TRBD2	NA	TRBJ2-1
CASSPQTRVQDTQYF	TGTGCCAGCAGCCCACAAACCAGGGTTCAAGATACGCAGTATTTT	TRBV7-2	NA	NA	TRBJ2-3